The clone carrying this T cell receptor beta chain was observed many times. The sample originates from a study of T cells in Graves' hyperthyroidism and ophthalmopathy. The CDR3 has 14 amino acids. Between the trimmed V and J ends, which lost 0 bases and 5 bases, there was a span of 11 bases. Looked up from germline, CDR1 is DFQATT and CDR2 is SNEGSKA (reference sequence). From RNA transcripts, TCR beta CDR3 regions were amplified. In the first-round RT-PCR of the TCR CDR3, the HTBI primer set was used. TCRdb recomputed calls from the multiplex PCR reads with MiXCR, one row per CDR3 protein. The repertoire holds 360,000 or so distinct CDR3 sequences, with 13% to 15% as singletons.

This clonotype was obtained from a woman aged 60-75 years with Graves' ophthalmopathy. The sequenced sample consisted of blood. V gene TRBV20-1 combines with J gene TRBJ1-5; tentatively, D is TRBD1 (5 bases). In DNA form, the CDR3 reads TGCAGTGCTAGAGAGGGGGGGTTCGATCAGCCCCAGCATTTT. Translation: CSAREGGFDQPQHF.